This paragraph covers one T cell receptor (beta chain) sequence. This sample stems from a study of control samples from healthy donors and cancer patients. The CDR3 is made up of 16 amino acids. In germline, CDR1 is SGHRS, CDR2 YFSETQ. V shed 1 base, J shed 5 bases, and the junction held 4 bases outside the gene matches. TCRdb keeps only in-frame clones here, not all; method: immunoSEQ multiplex PCR. This sample carries about 94,000 clones, about nine tenths of them seen once, and the ten largest clones take around 3.5%. The sequence derives from a woman in her late teens or twenties in good health. The chain is built from TRBV5-1 and TRBJ2-2, with 11 bases that match TRBD2. Sequencing used blood. The CDR3 nucleotides read TGCGCCAGCAGCTTGTCTAGCGGGGGGTTTACCGGGGAGCTGTTTTTT. This encodes CASSLSSGGFTGELFF.